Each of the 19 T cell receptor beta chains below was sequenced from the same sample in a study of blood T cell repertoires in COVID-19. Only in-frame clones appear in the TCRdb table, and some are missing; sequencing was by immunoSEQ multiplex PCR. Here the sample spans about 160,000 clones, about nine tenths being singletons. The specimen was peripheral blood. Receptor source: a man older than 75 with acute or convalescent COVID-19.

CDR3 in DNA: TGTGCCACCAGTGACCGGGACAGGGGGATAAGCGGGGCCAACGTCCTGACTTTC. Protein product: CATSDRDRGISGANVLTF. The rearrangement links TRBV24-1 to TRBJ2-6; TRBD1 matches 11 bases. The CDR3 length is 18 residues. In germline, CDR1 is KGHDR, CDR2 SFDVKD. The V gene end was trimmed by 4 bases and the J gene end by 4 bases; junction bases not matched to a gene: 8.

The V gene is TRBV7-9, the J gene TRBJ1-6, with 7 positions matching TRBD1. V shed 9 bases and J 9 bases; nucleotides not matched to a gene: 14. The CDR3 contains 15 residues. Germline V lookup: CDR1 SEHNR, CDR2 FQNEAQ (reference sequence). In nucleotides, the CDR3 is TGTGCCAGTACCACGTCCGGGACAGAAACTTCACCCCTCCACTTT. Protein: CASTTSGTETSPLHF.

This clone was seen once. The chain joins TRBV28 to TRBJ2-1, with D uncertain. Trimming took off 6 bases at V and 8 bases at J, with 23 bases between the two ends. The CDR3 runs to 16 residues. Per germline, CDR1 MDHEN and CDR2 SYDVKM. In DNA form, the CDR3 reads TGTGCCAGCAGGGTCGGTAGCCCCTCGAGACTCGATGAGCAGTTCTTC. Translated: CASRVGSPSRLDEQFF.

CDR3 coding DNA: TGTGCCAGCAGCACCCCGGGACAGGCGAACGTTGGCTACACCTTC. It translates to CASSTPGQANVGYTF. The chain recombines TRBV7-8 with TRBJ1-2; 8 nucleotides align to TRBD1. The ends lost 5 bases at V and 7 bases at J; junction bases unmatched: 12. Germline V lookup: CDR1 SGHVS, CDR2 FQNEAQ. The CDR3 runs 15 residues. Supplemented by reference TRBV7-8 and TRBJ1-2, the full variable domain reads GAGVSQSPRYKVAKRGQDVALRCDPISGHVSLFWYQQALGQGPEFLTYFQNEAQLDKSGLPSDRFFAERPEGSVSTLKIQRTQQEDSAVYLCASSTPGQANVGYTFGSGTRLTVV.

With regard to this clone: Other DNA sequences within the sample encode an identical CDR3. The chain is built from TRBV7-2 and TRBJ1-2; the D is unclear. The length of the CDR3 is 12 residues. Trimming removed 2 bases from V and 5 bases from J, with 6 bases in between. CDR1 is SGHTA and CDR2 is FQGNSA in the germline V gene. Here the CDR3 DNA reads TGTGCCAGCAGCTTATCCGGGTATGGCTACACCTTC. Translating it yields CASSLSGYGYTF. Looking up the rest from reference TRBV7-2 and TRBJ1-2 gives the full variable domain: GAGVSQSPSNKVTEKGKDVELRCDPISGHTALYWYRQSLGQGLEFLIYFQGNSAPDKSGLPSDRFSAERTGGSVSTLTIQRTQQEDSAVYLCASSLSGYGYTFGSGTRLTVV.

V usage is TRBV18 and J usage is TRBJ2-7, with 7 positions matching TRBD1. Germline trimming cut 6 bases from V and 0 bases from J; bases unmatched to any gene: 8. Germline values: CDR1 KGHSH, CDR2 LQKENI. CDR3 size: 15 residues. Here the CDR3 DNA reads TGTGCCAGCTCGCCGGGACAGCGAGCCTCCTACGAGCAGTACTTC. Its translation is CASSPGQRASYEQYF. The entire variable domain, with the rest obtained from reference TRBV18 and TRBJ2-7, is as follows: NAGVMQNPRHLVRRRGQEARLRCSPMKGHSHVYWYRQLPEEGLKFMVYLQKENIIDESGMPKERFSAEFPKEGPSILRIQQVVRGDSAAYFCASSPGQRASYEQYFGPGTRLTVT.

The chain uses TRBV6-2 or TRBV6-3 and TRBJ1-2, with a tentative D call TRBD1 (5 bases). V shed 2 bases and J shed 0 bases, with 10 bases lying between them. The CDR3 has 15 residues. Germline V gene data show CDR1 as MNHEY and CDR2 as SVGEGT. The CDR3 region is CASSYGAGANYGYTF. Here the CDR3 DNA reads TGTGCCAGCAGTTACGGGGCAGGAGCTAACTATGGCTACACCTTC.

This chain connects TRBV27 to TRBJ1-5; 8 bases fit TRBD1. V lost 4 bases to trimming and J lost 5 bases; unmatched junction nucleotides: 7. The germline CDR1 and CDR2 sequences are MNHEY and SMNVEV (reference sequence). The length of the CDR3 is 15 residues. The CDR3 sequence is CASSSTGGSDQPQHF. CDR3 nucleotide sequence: TGTGCCAGCAGTTCAACAGGGGGGTCGGATCAGCCCCAGCATTTT.

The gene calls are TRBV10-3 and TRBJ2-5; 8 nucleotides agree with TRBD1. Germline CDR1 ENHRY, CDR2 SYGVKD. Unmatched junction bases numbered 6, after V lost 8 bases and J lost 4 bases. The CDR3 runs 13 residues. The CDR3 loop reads CAIAQGAGETQYF. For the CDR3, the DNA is TGTGCCATCGCTCAGGGGGCTGGAGAGACCCAGTACTTC.

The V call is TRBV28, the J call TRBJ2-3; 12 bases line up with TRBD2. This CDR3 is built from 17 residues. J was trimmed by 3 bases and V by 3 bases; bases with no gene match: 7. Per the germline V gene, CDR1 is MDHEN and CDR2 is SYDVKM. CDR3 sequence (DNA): TGTGCCAGCAGTTTGCCCCCGACTAGCGGGAGTACAGATACGCAGTATTTT. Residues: CASSLPPTSGSTDTQYF.

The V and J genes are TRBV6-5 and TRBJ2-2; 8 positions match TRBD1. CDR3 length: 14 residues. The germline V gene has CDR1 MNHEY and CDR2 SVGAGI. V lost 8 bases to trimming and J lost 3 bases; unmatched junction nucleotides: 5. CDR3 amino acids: CASPDRDYTGELFF. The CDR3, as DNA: TGTGCCAGCCCGGACAGGGACTACACCGGGGAGCTGTTTTTT.

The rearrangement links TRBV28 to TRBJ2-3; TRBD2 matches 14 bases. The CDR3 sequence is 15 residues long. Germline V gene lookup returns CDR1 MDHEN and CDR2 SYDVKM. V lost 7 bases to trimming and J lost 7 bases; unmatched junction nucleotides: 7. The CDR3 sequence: CASTTGTSGSYTQYF. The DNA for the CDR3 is TGTGCCAGCACGACCGGGACTAGCGGGAGCTATACGCAGTATTTT.

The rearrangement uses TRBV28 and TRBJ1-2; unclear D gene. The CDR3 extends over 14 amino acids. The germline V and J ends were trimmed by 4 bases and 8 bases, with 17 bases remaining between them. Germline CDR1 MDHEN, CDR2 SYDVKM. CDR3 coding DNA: TGTGCCAGCAGTTCCGAGCTCAGAGTGAGGGGCTACACCTTC. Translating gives CASSSELRVRGYTF.

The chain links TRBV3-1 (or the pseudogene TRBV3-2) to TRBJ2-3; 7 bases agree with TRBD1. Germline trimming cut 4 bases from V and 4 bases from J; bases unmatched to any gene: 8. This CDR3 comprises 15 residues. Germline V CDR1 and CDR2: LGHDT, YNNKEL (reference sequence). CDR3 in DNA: TGTGCCAGCAGCCTGGGCGTCCAGGGGGCAGATACGCAGTATTTT. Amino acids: CASSLGVQGADTQYF.

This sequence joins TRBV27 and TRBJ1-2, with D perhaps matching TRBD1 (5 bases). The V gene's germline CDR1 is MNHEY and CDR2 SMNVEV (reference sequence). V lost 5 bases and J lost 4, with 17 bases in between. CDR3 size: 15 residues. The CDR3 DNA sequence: TGTGCCAGCAGTCCAGATGGGGGGGTATTCTATGGCTACACCTTC. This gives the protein CASSPDGGVFYGYTF.

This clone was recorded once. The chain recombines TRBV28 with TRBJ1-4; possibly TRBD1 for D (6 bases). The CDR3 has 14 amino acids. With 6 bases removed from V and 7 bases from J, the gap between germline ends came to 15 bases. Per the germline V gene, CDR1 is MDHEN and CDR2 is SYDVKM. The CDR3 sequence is CASRPTGTGEKLFF. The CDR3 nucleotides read TGTGCCAGCAGGCCTACAGGGACCGGTGAAAAACTGTTTTTT. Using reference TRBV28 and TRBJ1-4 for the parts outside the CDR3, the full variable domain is DVKVTQSSRYLVKRTGEKVFLECVQDMDHENMFWYRQDPGLGLRLIYFSYDVKMKEKGDIPEGYSVSREKKERFSLILESASTNQTSMYLCASRPTGTGEKLFFGSGTQLSVL.

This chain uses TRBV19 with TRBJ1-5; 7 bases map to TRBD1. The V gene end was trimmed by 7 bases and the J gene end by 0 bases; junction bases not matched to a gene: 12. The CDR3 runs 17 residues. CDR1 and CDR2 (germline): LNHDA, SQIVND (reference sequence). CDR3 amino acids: CASNQQGTRISNQPQHF. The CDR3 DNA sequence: TGTGCCAGTAATCAACAGGGGACAAGGATTAGCAATCAGCCCCAGCATTTT.

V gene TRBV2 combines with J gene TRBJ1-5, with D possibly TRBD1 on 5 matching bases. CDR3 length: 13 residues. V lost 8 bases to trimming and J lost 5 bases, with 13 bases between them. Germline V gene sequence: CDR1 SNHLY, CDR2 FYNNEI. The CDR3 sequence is CASGRQPDQPQHF. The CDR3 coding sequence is TGTGCCAGCGGAAGACAGCCAGATCAGCCCCAGCATTTT.

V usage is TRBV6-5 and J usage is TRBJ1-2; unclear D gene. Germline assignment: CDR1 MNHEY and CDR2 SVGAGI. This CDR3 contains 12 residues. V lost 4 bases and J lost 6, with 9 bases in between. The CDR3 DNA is TGTGCCAGCAGTTCGCAGTTGGATGGCTACACCTTC. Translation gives CASSSQLDGYTF.